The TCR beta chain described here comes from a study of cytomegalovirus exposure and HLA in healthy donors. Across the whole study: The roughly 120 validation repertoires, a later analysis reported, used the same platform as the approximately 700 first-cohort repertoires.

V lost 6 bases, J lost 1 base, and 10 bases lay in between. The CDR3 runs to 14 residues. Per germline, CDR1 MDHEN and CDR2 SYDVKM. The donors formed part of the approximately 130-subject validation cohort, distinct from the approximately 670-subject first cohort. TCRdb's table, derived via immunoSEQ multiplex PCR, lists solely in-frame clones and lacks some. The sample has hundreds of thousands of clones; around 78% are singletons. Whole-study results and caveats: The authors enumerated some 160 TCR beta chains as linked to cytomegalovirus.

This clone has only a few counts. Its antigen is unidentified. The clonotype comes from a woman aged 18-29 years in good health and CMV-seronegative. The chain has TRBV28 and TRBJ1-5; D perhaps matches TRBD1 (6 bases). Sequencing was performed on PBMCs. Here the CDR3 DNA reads TGTGCCAGCAGCCGCGGACAGAGCAATCAGCCCCAGCATTTT. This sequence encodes CASSRGQSNQPQHF.